The 29 T cell receptor beta chains listed next were all sequenced from one sample in a study of cytomegalovirus exposure and HLA in healthy donors. PCR used 60 Vbeta primers and 13 Jbeta primers. Clones were read by immunoSEQ multiplex PCR, and TCRdb kept only the in-frame ones, dropping some. The ten top clones account for almost 0.75%, within a sample of 150,000 to 250,000 clones. The sequenced sample consisted of PBMCs. The receptor set was obtained from a boy aged 5-17 years in good health and CMV-seronegative.

The rearrangement links TRBV5-5 to TRBJ2-7; D gene unclear. V was pared by 3 bases and J by 3 bases, with 4 bases between. The CDR3 runs to 11 residues. Per the germline V gene, CDR1 is SGHKS and CDR2 is YYEKEE (reference sequence). This chain's CDR3 is CASSSIYEQYF. The CDR3 bases are TGTGCCAGCAGCTCTATCTACGAGCAGTACTTC.

The CDR3 is CASSDRRLLSGNTIYF. The CDR3 bases are TGTGCCAGCAGTGACCGCAGGTTACTCTCTGGAAACACCATATATTTT. The J gene is TRBJ1-3, the V gene TRBV6-1; D unclear. CDR3 length: 16 amino acids. Per the germline V gene, CDR1 is MNHNS and CDR2 is SASEGT. V was shortened by 3 bases and J by 0 bases, with 12 bases between the two germline ends.

The CDR3 DNA is TGTGCCAGTAGTACGACAGGAGCAGATACGCAGTATTTT. This codes for CASSTTGADTQYF. The chain is built from TRBV19 and TRBJ2-3, with D maybe TRBD1 (6 bases). The V end was cut by 4 bases, the J end by 4 bases, with 9 bases between. The CDR3 extends over 13 amino acids. The germline V gene encodes CDR1 LNHDA and CDR2 SQIVND (reference sequence).

The V and J genes are TRBV25-1 and TRBJ1-2, with 8 bases fitting TRBD1. Unmatched junction bases numbered 8, after V lost 1 base and J lost 4 bases. Germline assignment: CDR1 MGHDK and CDR2 SYGVNS. The CDR3 length is 16 residues. Written as DNA, the CDR3 is TGTGCCAGCAGTGAATCCGGGACAGGATCGGCCTATGGCTACACCTTC. Its translation is CASSESGTGSAYGYTF.

The chain joins TRBV6-5 to TRBJ2-7; D is perhaps TRBD1 (6 bases). Per the germline V gene, CDR1 is MNHEY and CDR2 is SVGAGI. This CDR3 has 15 residues. Trimming stripped 0 bases from V and 5 bases from J, with 14 bases between. CDR3 sequence: CASSYSIGQSNEQYF. DNA of the CDR3: TGTGCCAGCAGTTACTCGATTGGACAGTCAAACGAGCAGTACTTC.

V usage is TRBV7-3 and J usage is TRBJ1-1; D call uncertain. From germline, CDR1 is SGHTA and CDR2 FQGTGA. Trimming cost V 0 bases and J 7 bases, with 15 bases left between them. This CDR3 spans 15 amino acids. CDR3 loop: CASSLTGVGYIEAFF. Written as DNA, the CDR3 is TGTGCCAGCAGCTTAACCGGGGTTGGCTACATTGAAGCTTTCTTT.

The chain employs TRBV4-1 and TRBJ1-5; 8 bases map to TRBD1. This CDR3 is built from 16 residues. The junction had 4 bases not matched to a gene; V was cut back by 3 bases and J by 0 bases. In germline, CDR1 is MGHRA, CDR2 YSYEKL. CDR3 bases: TGCGCCAGCAGCCAGCAGGGGGCGGGTAGCAATCAGCCCCAGCATTTT. Protein product: CASSQQGAGSNQPQHF.

On this clone itself: The sample has other DNA sequences that encode this CDR3 too. This sequence joins TRBV29-1 and TRBJ2-1, with D tentatively TRBD2 (6 bases). CDR3 length: 16 residues. Trimming stripped 2 bases from V and 0 bases from J, with 14 bases between. Germline CDR1 is SQVTM and CDR2 is ANQGSEA. CDR3 sequence reads: CSVERGSRSSYNEQFF. Here the CDR3 DNA reads TGCAGCGTTGAACGGGGGAGCCGCAGCTCCTACAATGAGCAGTTCTTC.

The rearrangement joins TRBV7-9 to TRBJ1-1; D gene unclear. Between the trimmed V and J ends, which lost 1 base and 10 bases, there was a span of 10 bases. CDR3 length: 12 residues. Germline values: CDR1 SEHNR, CDR2 FQNEAQ (reference sequence). CDR3 bases: TGTGCCAGCAGCTTAGGCTGGTCCGGAGCTTTCTTT. Translating it yields CASSLGWSGAFF.

This chain joins TRBV18 and TRBJ1-4; D gene unclear. CDR1 is KGHSH, CDR2 LQKENI, per germline. The germline V and J ends were trimmed by 2 bases and 8 bases, with 12 bases remaining between them. The CDR3 consists of 14 residues. CDR3 residues: CASSPGGLGEKLFF. As DNA, the CDR3 is TGTGCCAGCTCACCAGGAGGATTGGGAGAAAAACTGTTTTTT.

V gene TRBV7-8 combines with J gene TRBJ1-2; D is unresolved. Germline V gene lookup returns CDR1 SGHVS and CDR2 FQNEAQ. Trimming removed 4 bases at V and 8 bases at J, with 14 bases between. CDR3 length: 13 amino acids. CDR3 residues: CASSSTTQMGYTF. The CDR3, as DNA: TGTGCCAGCAGCTCGACAACTCAAATGGGCTACACCTTC.

V usage is TRBV5-1 and J usage is TRBJ2-5; TRBD1 is a possible D gene (5 bases). The DNA matches TRBJ2-7 better at its end, which makes the J call doubtful. CDR3 length equals 15 residues. In germline, CDR1 is SGHRS, CDR2 YFSETQ. For the CDR3, the DNA is TGCGCCAGCAGCTTGAATGTTTTCCAGGGCTACGAGCAGTACTTC. Its translation is CASSLNVFQGYEQYF.

The gene calls are TRBV11-2 and TRBJ1-1; D is undetermined. Deletions cut 1 base from V and 4 bases from J, with 7 bases between. This CDR3 region has 13 residues. Germline loops: CDR1 SGHAT, CDR2 FQNNGV. CDR3 loop: CASSLGLATEAFF. The CDR3 nucleotides read TGTGCCAGCAGCTTAGGGTTGGCCACTGAAGCTTTCTTT.

The chain couples TRBV7-8 to TRBJ1-2; 11 bases fit TRBD1. The CDR3 is made up of 17 amino acids. Germline loops: CDR1 SGHVS, CDR2 FQNEAQ. V was clipped by 1 base and J by 7 bases; unmatched bases: 11. DNA for the CDR3: TGTGCCAGCAGCTTAGGGGGGACAGGGGGAAAGTTAGGTGGCTACACCTTC. Translated, it gives CASSLGGTGGKLGGYTF.

V gene TRBV30 combines with J gene TRBJ2-1, with TRBD2 matching 7 bases. J lost 8 bases, V lost 2 bases, and 9 bases had no gene match. This CDR3 spans 14 amino acids. Germline lookup yields CDR1 GTSNPN and CDR2 SVGIG (reference sequence). CDR3: CAWSSRSGAYEQFF. The CDR3 DNA follows: TGTGCCTGGAGTAGCAGGAGCGGGGCGTATGAGCAGTTCTTC.

This chain uses TRBV6-1 with TRBJ1-2; TRBD1 aligns across 9 bases. Looked up from germline, CDR1 is MNHNS and CDR2 is SASEGT. CDR3 length equals 13 residues. J was trimmed by 8 bases and V by 3 bases; bases with no gene match: 4. CDR3 coding DNA: TGTGCCAGCAGTGACTTCACAGGGGGCGGCTACACCTTC. This sequence encodes CASSDFTGGGYTF.

The V call is TRBV7-2, the J call TRBJ2-6, with TRBD1 matching over 7 bases. The CDR3 length is 14 residues. The V and J ends lost 7 bases and 2 bases, in that order; junction bases with no gene match: 2. Per the germline V gene, CDR1 is SGHTA and CDR2 is FQGNSA. The CDR3 is CASKTGTGANVLTF. CDR3 DNA: TGTGCCAGCAAGACAGGGACTGGGGCCAACGTCCTGACTTTC.

This chain links TRBV9 with TRBJ2-4, with 7 positions matching TRBD2. Germline V gives CDR1 SGDLS, CDR2 YYNGEE. CDR3 size: 14 residues. V trimming: 2 bases; J trimming: 6 bases; junction bases outside the gene matches: 5. CDR3 loop: CASSVGWEGNIQYF. CDR3 DNA: TGTGCCAGCAGCGTTGGTTGGGAGGGAAACATTCAGTACTTC.

The chain joins TRBV28 to TRBJ1-2; D unresolved. The ends were cut back, 5 bases at V and 3 bases at J, with 16 bases in the middle. The CDR3 extends over 15 amino acids. CDR1 MDHEN and CDR2 SYDVKM come from the germline V gene. The CDR3 coding sequence is TGTGCCAGCAGTGCCATGACGGAGAGTTACTATGGCTACACCTTC. It codes for CASSAMTESYYGYTF.

The rearrangement links TRBV9 to TRBJ2-3, with 11 bases fitting TRBD2. The germline gives CDR1 SGDLS, CDR2 YYNGEE. The CDR3 extends over 18 amino acids. V was pared by 3 bases and J by 0 bases, with 9 bases of the junction left unmatched. The CDR3 nucleotides read TGTGCCAGCAGCGCCCATAGCGGGGGGGCTTGGAGCACAGATACGCAGTATTTT. This encodes CASSAHSGGAWSTDTQYF.

The chain carries TRBV15 and TRBJ2-1; D remains ambiguous. V shed 4 bases and J shed 10 bases, with 14 bases lying between them. The CDR3 covers 13 residues. Germline CDR1 reads LNHNV; CDR2 reads YYDKDF (reference sequence). Here the CDR3 reads CATSIRLGEEQFF. The CDR3 DNA sequence: TGTGCCACCAGCATCCGTCTAGGTGAAGAGCAGTTCTTC.

The rearrangement joins TRBV28 to TRBJ1-6; no reliable D call. Germline V gene lookup returns CDR1 MDHEN and CDR2 SYDVKM. V was trimmed by 3 bases and J by 5 bases, leaving 8 bases between them. The CDR3 extends over 14 amino acids. CDR3 sequence reads: CASSLGGNNSPLHF. CDR3 nucleotide sequence: TGTGCCAGCAGTTTGGGCGGGAATAATTCACCCCTCCACTTT.

The gene calls are TRBV9 and TRBJ1-6; possible D gene TRBD1, 5 bases. Germline V gives CDR1 SGDLS, CDR2 YYNGEE. V was cut by 0 bases and J by 7 bases, with 11 bases left in between. The CDR3 has 15 amino acids. The CDR3 is CASSVDGGGNSPLHF. DNA for the CDR3: TGTGCCAGCAGCGTAGATGGGGGAGGGAATTCACCCCTCCACTTT.

The rearrangement uses TRBV6-5 and TRBJ2-2, with 12 bases identical to TRBD2. The V gene end was trimmed by 4 bases and the J gene end by 6 bases; junction bases not matched to a gene: 3. Germline CDR1 and CDR2: MNHEY and SVGAGI. The CDR3 is 15 amino acids. CDR3 in DNA: TGTGCCAGCAGTTCTCTAGCGGGGGGGCCCGGGGAGCTGTTTTTT. Translation gives CASSSLAGGPGELFF.

The genes are TRBV25-1 and TRBJ1-2; tentatively, D is TRBD1 (5 bases). The CDR3 spans 15 residues. The germline V and J ends were trimmed by 2 bases and 4 bases, with 14 bases remaining between them. From germline, CDR1 is MGHDK and CDR2 SYGVNS. The chain's CDR3 is CASSEIFGGVYGYTF. As DNA, the CDR3 is TGTGCCAGCAGTGAAATTTTCGGGGGAGTCTATGGCTACACCTTC.

CDR3 protein: CASSVRTANNSPLHF. For the CDR3, the DNA is TGTGCCAGCAGTGTTCGTACAGCCAATAATTCACCCCTCCACTTT. V gene TRBV6-5 combines with J gene TRBJ1-6; D not resolved. Germline V gives CDR1 MNHEY, CDR2 SVGAGI. The CDR3 consists of 15 residues. V was trimmed by 5 bases and J by 5 bases, leaving 13 bases between them.

The V gene is TRBV7-9, the J gene TRBJ2-1; 7 bases match TRBD1. The CDR3 sequence is 14 residues long. V gave up 4 bases and J gave up 3 bases; unmatched junction bases: 3. The germline gives CDR1 SEHNR, CDR2 FQNEAQ (reference sequence). The DNA for the CDR3 is TGTGCCAGCAGCTCCGGGACAGACTACAATGAGCAGTTCTTC. It encodes CASSSGTDYNEQFF.

The V gene is TRBV6-1, the J gene TRBJ1-5; no clear D. V was shortened by 3 bases and J by 4 bases, with 13 bases between the two germline ends. This CDR3 contains 15 residues. Germline V gene sequence: CDR1 MNHNS, CDR2 SASEGT. DNA of the CDR3: TGTGCCAGCAGTGATTACGAACGGCGGAATCAGCCCCAGCATTTT. It translates to CASSDYERRNQPQHF.

The CDR3 region has the DNA TGTGCCAGCAGCGTAGGCGCAGGGGATTCACCCCTCCACTTT. It specifies CASSVGAGDSPLHF. This chain uses TRBV9 with TRBJ1-6; a weak D match, TRBD1 (6 bases). This CDR3 region has 14 residues. Trimming left V 0 bases short and J 8 bases short, with 9 bases between. CDR1 and CDR2 from the germline V gene are SGDLS and YYNGEE.